Below are 16 T cell receptor beta chains sequenced from a single sample in a study of blood T cell repertoires in COVID-19. Sequencing used immunoSEQ multiplex PCR; TCRdb keeps in-frame clones, though not all of them. The profile covers fewer than 250,000 clones, with 65% to 85% appearing a single time and 5.5% taken by the ten largest. Input material: peripheral blood. The receptor set was obtained from a human donor in a cohort sampled during active COVID-19.

The V call is TRBV28, the J call TRBJ1-4; D unresolved. The CDR3 extends over 14 amino acids. Trimming cost V 1 base and J 4 bases, with 7 bases left between them. Looked up from germline, CDR1 is MDHEN and CDR2 is SYDVKM. The CDR3 DNA is TGTGCCAGCAGTTTATCAGGAGGTAATGAAAAACTGTTTTTT. This sequence encodes CASSLSGGNEKLFF.

This clone was seen many times. V usage is TRBV11-2 and J usage is TRBJ2-2; perhaps TRBD1 as D (5 bases). Between the trimmed V and J ends, which lost 4 bases and 5 bases, there was a span of 11 bases. CDR1 is SGHAT and CDR2 is FQNNGV in the germline V gene. The CDR3 has 14 amino acids. DNA for the CDR3: TGTGCCAGCAGCTCGTCAGGGCGAACCGGGGAGCTGTTTTTT. Translation gives CASSSSGRTGELFF.

This sequence joins TRBV10-1 and TRBJ2-3; no clear D gene. The CDR3 covers 14 residues. The V gene lost 5 bases and the J gene lost 5 bases, with 14 bases spanning the gap. The V gene's germline CDR1 is WNHNN and CDR2 SYGVQD (reference sequence). The CDR3 nucleotides read TGCGCCAGCAGTATGACCTCCTCGGGAGATACGCAGTATTTT. This translates into CASSMTSSGDTQYF.

The rearrangement uses TRBV9 and TRBJ1-1; no clear D gene. Germline lookup yields CDR1 SGDLS and CDR2 YYNGEE. The V end was cut by 4 bases, the J end by 2 bases, with 12 bases between. The CDR3 extends over 14 amino acids. The CDR3: CASSSRAGNTEAFF. DNA of the CDR3: TGTGCCAGCAGCTCTAGGGCGGGAAACACTGAAGCTTTCTTT.

The chain recombines TRBV28 with TRBJ2-3; maybe TRBD2 (6 bases). Trimming removed 6 bases at V and 5 bases at J, with 15 bases between. The CDR3 spans 14 residues. Germline V gene data show CDR1 as MDHEN and CDR2 as SYDVKM. For the CDR3, the DNA is TGTGCCAGCAGGCAGGGAGGTGCACAAGATACGCAGTATTTT. This sequence encodes CASRQGGAQDTQYF.

The rearrangement links TRBV6-4 to TRBJ2-3; D uncertain. Trimming left V 6 bases short and J 1 base short, with 11 bases between. CDR1 and CDR2 from the germline V gene are MRHNA and SNTAGT. The CDR3 length is 14 residues. In DNA form, the CDR3 reads TGTGCCAGCAGGGAAGCGACGGGCACAGATACGCAGTATTTT. It specifies CASREATGTDTQYF.

This chain uses TRBV15 with TRBJ1-2, with 7 bases lining up with TRBD1. The CDR3 has 12 residues. Germline V gives CDR1 LNHNV, CDR2 YYDKDF (reference sequence). V dropped 4 bases and J dropped 7; count of bases not matched to a gene: 3. As DNA, the CDR3 is TGTGCCACCAGCAAAAGGGACAGTGGCTACACCTTC. It is translated as CATSKRDSGYTF.

This clone was recorded at least ten times. This chain uses TRBV6-6 with TRBJ2-2; perhaps TRBD1 as D (5 bases). Germline V gives CDR1 MNHNY, CDR2 SVGAGI (reference sequence). The CDR3 covers 15 residues. Between the trimmed V and J ends, which lost 5 bases and 6 bases, there was a span of 16 bases. In DNA, the CDR3 is TGTGCCAGCAGTCAGCCCCAGAAGGGGTCCGGGGAGCTGTTTTTT. Its translation: CASSQPQKGSGELFF.

CDR3 DNA: TGCGCCAGCAGCCAAGATAGACAGCGCAAGCAGTTCTTC. Its protein is CASSQDRQRKQFF. The J gene is TRBJ2-1, the V gene TRBV4-1, with a weak D call TRBD1 (5 bases). The CDR3 totals 13 residues. V lost 0 bases and J 11 bases, leaving 11 bases between the germline ends. Germline V CDR1 and CDR2: MGHRA, YSYEKL.

V gene TRBV5-1 combines with J gene TRBJ2-7, with 12 bases matching TRBD1. V lost 5 bases to trimming and J lost 3 bases; unmatched junction nucleotides: 6. There are 15 residues in the CDR3. Germline V gene lookup returns CDR1 SGHRS and CDR2 YFSETQ. CDR3 DNA sequence: TGCGCCAGCAGGACCGGGACAGGGGGCTTCTACGAGCAGTACTTC. Amino acid sequence: CASRTGTGGFYEQYF.

This clone was counted only a few times. V is TRBV5-1 and J is TRBJ1-1; TRBD1 matches at 12 bases. V was clipped by 1 base and J by 4 bases; unmatched bases: 11. Germline assignment: CDR1 SGHRS and CDR2 YFSETQ. This CDR3 has 18 amino acids. CDR3 coding DNA: TGCGCCAGCAGCTTGCTCCGGGGACAGGGGGCTATGGGCACTGAAGCTTTCTTT. Protein: CASSLLRGQGAMGTEAFF. Looking up the rest from reference TRBV5-1 and TRBJ1-1 gives the full variable domain: KAGVTQTPRYLIKTRGQQVTLSCSPISGHRSVSWYQQTPGQGLQFLFEYFSETQRNKGNFPGRFSGRQFSNSRSEMNVSTLELGDSALYLCASSLLRGQGAMGTEAFFGQGTRLTVV.

The chain couples TRBV28 to TRBJ2-7, with 9 bases lining up with TRBD1. The CDR3 runs to 16 residues. Germline V gene sequence: CDR1 MDHEN, CDR2 SYDVKM. V shed 3 bases, J shed 3 bases, and the junction held 9 bases outside the gene matches. The CDR3 DNA reads TGTGCCAGCAGTTTCCCCCCGGGACAGGGTATCTACGAGCAGTACTTC. This translates into CASSFPPGQGIYEQYF.

The DNA of the CDR3 is TGTGCCAGCAGCGTCTCACAGGGGGGAGAGCAGTACTTC. This translates into CASSVSQGGEQYF. The chain couples TRBV9 to TRBJ2-7; 8 bases map to TRBD1. The trim removed 2 bases at V and 7 bases at J, leaving 5 bases unmatched. Germline lookup yields CDR1 SGDLS and CDR2 YYNGEE. This CDR3 contains 13 residues.

The chain has TRBV3-1 (or the pseudogene TRBV3-2) and TRBJ2-2, with D unresolved. The CDR3 consists of 16 residues. The germline CDR1 and CDR2 sequences are LGHDT and YNNKEL (reference sequence). The V end lost 1 base, the J end lost 7 bases, and 16 bases lay between the germline ends. The CDR3 protein is CASSQASRMVYGELFF. CDR3 DNA: TGTGCCAGCAGCCAAGCTTCCAGGATGGTGTACGGGGAGCTGTTTTTT.

CDR3 nucleotides: TGTGCCAGCAGCCGAAGAATAAACGGACTAGCGGGAGGAAAAGAGACCCAGTACTTC. Its protein is CASSRRINGLAGGKETQYF. The chain carries TRBV3-1 (or the pseudogene TRBV3-2) and TRBJ2-5; 14 bases fit TRBD2. Germline V lookup: CDR1 LGHDT, CDR2 YNNKEL (reference sequence). V trimming: 4 bases; J trimming: 3 bases; junction bases outside the gene matches: 13. This CDR3 comprises 19 residues.

The chain carries TRBV27 and TRBJ2-3; 7 nucleotides align to TRBD2. Unmatched junction bases numbered 2, after V lost 2 bases and J lost 9 bases. Germline assignment: CDR1 MNHEY and CDR2 SMNVEV (reference sequence). CDR3 length equals 12 residues. The CDR3 region is CASSLRGGTQYF. CDR3 in DNA: TGTGCCAGCAGTTTAAGGGGAGGGACGCAGTATTTT.